This is a list of T cell receptor beta chains from one sample in a study of blood T cell repertoires in COVID-19. Repertoires were generated with immunoSEQ multiplex PCR, while TCRdb's copy carries only in-frame clones and drops some. This repertoire shows about 130,000 clones, about 81% found once; its top ten account for about 15%. The sample was peripheral blood. These receptors all stem from a man aged 25-45 years with COVID-19, enrolled during active disease. Each CDR3 is given without its conserved first and last residue. The order of the fields is clone size, V gene, J gene, CDR3 protein. Clone size is shown for a subset of rows, as once, few, many or a class of expanded clone.

clone_size: once
v_call: TRBV4-1
j_call: TRBJ1-4
cdr3_aa: ASSPGLINEKLF

clone_size: .
v_call: TRBV5-1
j_call: TRBJ1-1
cdr3_aa: ASSLGVEENTEAF

clone_size: few
v_call: TRBV5-6
j_call: TRBJ2-7
cdr3_aa: ASSLRGQGFDEQY

clone_size: .
v_call: TRBV11-2
j_call: TRBJ2-3
cdr3_aa: ASSPRTPSTDTQY

clone_size: .
v_call: TRBV4-1
j_call: TRBJ2-1
cdr3_aa: ASSQGSAGGARKRQF

clone_size: .
v_call: TRBV25-1
j_call: TRBJ2-1
cdr3_aa: ASSKGLAGGRNEQF

clone_size: .
v_call: TRBV11-2
j_call: TRBJ2-7
cdr3_aa: ASSLTTSGSLEQY

clone_size: .
v_call: TRBV5-1
j_call: TRBJ2-2
cdr3_aa: ASSPRTGATGELF

clone_size: few
v_call: TRBV9
j_call: TRBJ2-7
cdr3_aa: ASSVEGTGFYEQY

clone_size: .
v_call: TRBV6-5
j_call: TRBJ2-1
cdr3_aa: ASKLAGASYNEQF

clone_size: .
v_call: TRBV11-2
j_call: TRBJ2-2
cdr3_aa: ASSLTGVIAGELF

clone_size: .
v_call: TRBV9
j_call: TRBJ2-2
cdr3_aa: ASSVALGGLNTGELF

clone_size: once
v_call: TRBV5-1
j_call: TRBJ2-3
cdr3_aa: ASSSSAGSTDTQY

clone_size: .
v_call: TRBV18
j_call: TRBJ1-2
cdr3_aa: ASSPRIGGNGIYGYT

clone_size: few
v_call: TRBV2
j_call: TRBJ1-6
cdr3_aa: ASRGLQGNNSPLH

clone_size: .
v_call: TRBV7-6
j_call: TRBJ2-5
cdr3_aa: ASSRLPRETQY

clone_size: .
v_call: TRBV4-3
j_call: TRBJ2-3
cdr3_aa: ASSQDKGEAAPTPSTDTQY

clone_size: .
v_call: TRBV5-6
j_call: TRBJ2-1
cdr3_aa: ASSFGLAGVYNEQF

clone_size: .
v_call: TRBV28
j_call: TRBJ1-5
cdr3_aa: ASSILGTGGALSGH

clone_size: .
v_call: TRBV5-1
j_call: TRBJ2-3
cdr3_aa: ASSSDFVGDFADTQY

clone_size: .
v_call: TRBV12-3/TRBV12-4
j_call: TRBJ2-7
cdr3_aa: ASSSDTYEQY

clone_size: .
v_call: TRBV7-9
j_call: TRBJ2-1
cdr3_aa: ASSSRDREWGNEQF

clone_size: few
v_call: TRBV7-9
j_call: TRBJ1-2
cdr3_aa: ASSPTGTANYGYT

clone_size: .
v_call: TRBV28
j_call: TRBJ2-7
cdr3_aa: ASSLFPDISYEQY

clone_size: .
v_call: TRBV21-1
j_call: TRBJ1-5
cdr3_aa: ASSNLPDRGNQPQH